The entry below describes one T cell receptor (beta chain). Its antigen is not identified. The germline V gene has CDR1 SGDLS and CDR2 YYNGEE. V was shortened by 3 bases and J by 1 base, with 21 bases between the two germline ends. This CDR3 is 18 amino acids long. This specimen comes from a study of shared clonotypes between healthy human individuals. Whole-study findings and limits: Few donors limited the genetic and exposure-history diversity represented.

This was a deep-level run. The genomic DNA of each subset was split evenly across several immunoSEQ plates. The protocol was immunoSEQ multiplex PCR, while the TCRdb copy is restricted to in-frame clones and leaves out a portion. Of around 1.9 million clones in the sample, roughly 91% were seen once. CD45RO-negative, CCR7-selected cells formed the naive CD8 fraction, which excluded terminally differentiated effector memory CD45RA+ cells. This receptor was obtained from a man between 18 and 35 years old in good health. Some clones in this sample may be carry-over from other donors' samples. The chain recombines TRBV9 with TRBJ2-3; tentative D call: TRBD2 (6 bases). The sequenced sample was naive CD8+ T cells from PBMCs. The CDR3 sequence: CASSATSSQGPRTDTQYF. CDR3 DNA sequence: TGTGCCAGCAGCGCTACTAGCTCTCAGGGCCCCCGCACAGATACGCAGTATTTT.